A single sample gave rise to the 28 T cell receptor beta chains below, sequenced in a study of cytomegalovirus exposure and HLA in healthy donors (dated by TCRdb to the late 2010s). Library creation used the immunoSEQ multiplex PCR assay. The multiplex PCR relied on a mix of 60 forward primers for TCR Vbeta segments and 13 reverse primers for TCR Jbeta segments. TCRdb retrieved this table from immuneACCESS and kept in-frame rearrangements only. Not all clones are present; in checked studies, unresolved V genes account for under half, and no reason is known for the remainder. This sample has approximately 120,000 clones in its table, and more than 70% of those were observed once. The top ten clones comprise approximately 6.4% of the sample. The sequencing input was PBMCs. The receptors shown here come from a woman aged 25-40 years in good health and CMV-seropositive.

The chain recombines TRBV4-2 with TRBJ2-7; 10 positions match TRBD2. With 2 bases clipped from V and 2 bases from J, the junction kept 9 bases outside the gene matches. The CDR3 has 17 amino acids. Germline values: CDR1 LGHNA, CDR2 YNFKEQ. The CDR3 here is CASSQSPLAGHTYEQYF. The CDR3, as DNA: TGTGCCAGCAGCCAATCCCCACTAGCGGGACACACCTACGAGCAGTACTTC.

This sequence joins TRBV7-9 and TRBJ1-4; TRBD1 matches 10 bases. The CDR3 loop spans 16 amino acids. The germline V gene encodes CDR1 SEHNR and CDR2 FQNEAQ (reference sequence). V shed 4 bases and J 7 bases; nucleotides not matched to a gene: 9. The CDR3 bases are TGTGCCAGCAGCTCCTCGGACAGGGGGACGGGTGAAAAACTGTTTTTT. Translated: CASSSSDRGTGEKLFF.

The V and J genes are TRBV10-3 and TRBJ1-6; TRBD1 aligns across 9 bases. The CDR3 runs to 14 residues. Germline V gene data show CDR1 as ENHRY and CDR2 as SYGVKD. Unmatched junction bases numbered 4, after V lost 10 bases and J lost 3 bases. The CDR3 loop reads CATGTGNYNSPLHF. CDR3 bases: TGTGCCACCGGGACAGGGAACTATAATTCACCCCTCCACTTT.

The chain uses TRBV30 and TRBJ1-1; 7 nucleotides match TRBD1. Germline lookup yields CDR1 GTSNPN and CDR2 SVGIG (reference sequence). CDR3 length equals 13 residues. The J segment lost 5 bases and the V segment lost 5 bases, leaving 8 bases of the junction unmatched. The CDR3 here is CAWSGGSDTEAFF. Written as DNA, the CDR3 is TGTGCCTGGTCAGGGGGATCGGATACTGAAGCTTTCTTT.

The chain recombines TRBV7-9 with TRBJ1-2, with a possible D match to TRBD1 (5 bases). Trimming removed 3 bases at V and 4 bases at J, with 12 bases between. CDR3 length equals 14 residues. Germline CDR1 is SEHNR and CDR2 is FQNEAQ (reference sequence). CDR3 region: CASSLEGQGYGYTF. Here the CDR3 DNA reads TGTGCCAGCAGCTTGGAGGGTCAGGGCTATGGCTACACCTTC.

This clone was recorded only once. The chain employs TRBV28 and TRBJ1-2; maybe TRBD1 (5 bases). Germline V gives CDR1 MDHEN, CDR2 SYDVKM. CDR3 length equals 12 residues. Trimming stripped 2 bases from V and 10 bases from J, with 11 bases between. The CDR3 DNA reads TGTGCCAGCAGTTTAAGACAGCTCTACTACACCTTC. Its protein product is CASSLRQLYYTF.

The gene calls are TRBV28 and TRBJ2-5, with a tentative D call TRBD2 (5 bases). Trimming shortened V by 3 bases and J by 5 bases, and 13 bases separated the two germline ends. The V gene's germline CDR1 is MDHEN and CDR2 SYDVKM. The CDR3 covers 14 residues. The CDR3 spells CASSFLESGETQYF. CDR3 coding DNA: TGTGCCAGCAGTTTTTTAGAGTCGGGGGAGACCCAGTACTTC.

The chain uses TRBV5-1 and TRBJ2-1; a possible D gene is TRBD2 (6 bases). V lost 6 bases, J lost 10 bases, and 20 bases lay in between. CDR1 is SGHRS, CDR2 YFSETQ, per germline. The CDR3 has 14 amino acids. The CDR3 coding sequence is TGCGCCAGCACCCCCTTCGGGAGCGCGGGCGAGCAGTTCTTC. The encoded protein is CASTPFGSAGEQFF.

The chain's CDR3 is CAISERQVYGYTF. The CDR3 DNA sequence: TGTGCCATCAGTGAGAGACAGGTCTATGGCTACACCTTC. The rearrangement links TRBV10-3 to TRBJ1-2; D may be TRBD1 (6 bases). CDR1 and CDR2 (germline): ENHRY, SYGVKD. This CDR3 is built from 13 residues. V shed 2 bases and J shed 4 bases, with 8 bases lying between them.

This chain links TRBV18 with TRBJ2-1; 7 positions agree with TRBD2. CDR3 length equals 17 residues. Germline lookup yields CDR1 KGHSH and CDR2 LQKENI. Losses at the gene ends were 0 bases for V and 0 bases for J; bases not matched to a gene: 5. The CDR3 DNA is TGTGCCAGCTCACCACCGACCGGCGGGAGCTCCTACAATGAGCAGTTCTTC. It translates to CASSPPTGGSSYNEQFF.

The V and J genes are TRBV5-1 and TRBJ1-1; D ambiguous. Germline V gene sequence: CDR1 SGHRS, CDR2 YFSETQ. The CDR3 has 14 amino acids. V was shortened by 6 bases and J by 1 base, with 13 bases between the two germline ends. The CDR3: CASISTDTNTEAFF. The CDR3 nucleotides are TGCGCCAGCATCAGCACAGACACGAACACTGAAGCTTTCTTT.

This clone is a singleton in its sample. This sequence joins TRBV29-1 and TRBJ1-1, with no clear D. Germline values: CDR1 SQVTM, CDR2 ANQGSEA. The CDR3 covers 10 residues. The CDR3 DNA reads as TGCAACCCCGAGGATTTTCGGGCTTTCTTT. It codes for CNPEDFRAFF.

The chain links TRBV5-4 to TRBJ1-2, with 9 positions matching TRBD1. V was clipped by 1 base and J by 4 bases; unmatched bases: 17. The CDR3 sequence is 19 residues long. Germline V gene sequence: CDR1 SGHNT, CDR2 YYREEE (reference sequence). In nucleotides, the CDR3 is TGTGCCAGCAGCTTGATCGCTCCCGGGACAGGGAGAGGACTCTATGGCTACACCTTC. This translates into CASSLIAPGTGRGLYGYTF.

The CDR3: CASGLSRDLNTEAFF. The CDR3 DNA follows: TGTGCTAGTGGTTTGTCCCGGGACTTGAACACTGAAGCTTTCTTT. The rearrangement uses TRBV12-5 and TRBJ1-1, with D tentatively TRBD1 (5 bases). This CDR3 has 15 amino acids. Germline V CDR1 and CDR2: LGHNT, FRNRAP. V was cut by 2 bases and J by 0 bases, with 10 bases left in between. Complete variable domain (other parts from reference TRBV12-5 and TRBJ1-1): DARVTQTPRHKVTEMGQEVTMRCQPILGHNTVFWYRQTMMQGLELLAYFRNRAPLDDSGMPKDRFSAEMPDATLATLKIQPSEPRDSAVYFCASGLSRDLNTEAFFGQGTRLTVV.

CDR3 DNA sequence: TGTGCCAGCAGCTCTTCCGGGGGAGGACGGGAGACCCAGTACTTC. It encodes CASSSSGGGRETQYF. V is TRBV5-4 and J is TRBJ2-5, with D possibly being TRBD2 (6 bases). The V end lost 3 bases, the J end lost 5 bases, and 17 bases lay between the germline ends. This CDR3 has 15 amino acids. Germline values: CDR1 SGHNT, CDR2 YYREEE (reference sequence).

The V and J genes are TRBV5-1 and TRBJ2-6; TRBD1 matches 8 bases. Trimming took 1 base from V and 2 from J; bases not matched to a gene: 5. Germline lookup yields CDR1 SGHRS and CDR2 YFSETQ. The CDR3 loop spans 17 amino acids. DNA of the CDR3: TGCGCCAGCAGCTTGAGCAGGGGGCGAGCTGGGGCCAACGTCCTGACTTTC. This translates into CASSLSRGRAGANVLTF.

The chain recombines TRBV2 with TRBJ2-1, with 8 bases aligning to TRBD2. V was clipped by 7 bases and J by 9 bases; unmatched bases: 8. The CDR3 is made up of 13 amino acids. CDR1 is SNHLY and CDR2 is FYNNEI in the germline V gene. The CDR3 spells CASIKREGREQFF. In DNA form, the CDR3 reads TGTGCCAGCATAAAACGGGAGGGCCGTGAGCAGTTCTTC. The variable domain in full, completed from reference TRBV2 and TRBJ2-1, reads EPEVTQTPSHQVTQMGQEVILRCVPISNHLYFYWYRQILGQKVEFLVSFYNNEISEKSEIFDDQFSVERPDGSNFTLKIRSTKLEDSAMYFCASIKREGREQFFGPGTRLTVL.

This chain links TRBV11-2 with TRBJ2-1, with 10 bases identical to TRBD2. Germline values: CDR1 SGHAT, CDR2 FQNNGV. The CDR3 spans 14 residues. In DNA form, the CDR3 reads TGTGCTACTCGAGGACTAGCGGTGATGAATGAGCAGTTCTTC. Its protein product is CATRGLAVMNEQFF.

The chain carries TRBV18 and TRBJ1-1, with D tentatively TRBD1 (6 bases). Trimming pared 6 bases from V and 1 base from J, leaving 9 bases between. The V gene's germline CDR1 is KGHSH and CDR2 LQKENI. CDR3 length equals 13 residues. CDR3 residues: CASSGQRNTEAFF. The CDR3 DNA follows: TGTGCCAGCTCCGGACAGAGGAACACTGAAGCTTTCTTT. Full variable domain (rest looked up from reference TRBV18 and TRBJ1-1): NAGVMQNPRHLVRRRGQEARLRCSPMKGHSHVYWYRQLPEEGLKFMVYLQKENIIDESGMPKERFSAEFPKEGPSILRIQQVVRGDSAAYFCASSGQRNTEAFFGQGTRLTVV.

This clone has at least ten counts. As DNA, the CDR3 is TGTGCCAGCAGCTTGCGGGAGGGTAGGAATGAGCAGTTCTTC. Translation gives CASSLREGRNEQFF. This rearrangement joins TRBV5-4 to TRBJ2-1; TRBD2 matches 8 bases. This CDR3 has 14 amino acids. Germline loops: CDR1 SGHNT, CDR2 YYREEE (reference sequence). V was pared by 1 base and J by 7 bases, with 4 bases of the junction left unmatched.

This chain uses TRBV7-9 with TRBJ2-5, with 8 bases that match TRBD2. The germline V gene encodes CDR1 SEHNR and CDR2 FQNEAQ (reference sequence). The CDR3 extends over 15 amino acids. The ends lost 5 bases at V and 1 base at J; junction bases unmatched: 6. CDR3 loop: CASSRELAVQETQYF. In DNA form, the CDR3 reads TGTGCCAGCAGCCGCGAACTAGCGGTCCAAGAGACCCAGTACTTC.

This rearrangement joins TRBV10-3 to TRBJ1-2; D uncertain. This CDR3 is 15 amino acids long. The V gene lost 3 bases and the J gene lost 0 bases, with 11 bases spanning the gap. Germline V gives CDR1 ENHRY, CDR2 SYGVKD. The CDR3 loop is CAISDVRTPNYGYTF. In DNA form, the CDR3 reads TGTGCCATCAGTGATGTCCGGACTCCTAACTATGGCTACACCTTC.

This clone came up once. This chain joins TRBV12-5 and TRBJ1-5; D call uncertain. CDR1 LGHNT and CDR2 FRNRAP come from the germline V gene. The CDR3 has 11 residues. The V end lost 3 bases, the J end lost 5 bases, and 2 bases lay between the germline ends. The chain's CDR3 is CASGFDQPQHF. The CDR3 DNA follows: TGTGCTAGTGGTTTCGATCAGCCCCAGCATTTT.

This rearrangement joins TRBV5-6 to TRBJ1-5, with D possibly matching TRBD1 (6 bases). The germline V and J ends were trimmed by 0 bases and 4 bases, with 11 bases remaining between them. CDR1 is SGHDT and CDR2 is YYEEEE in the germline V gene. The CDR3 contains 15 residues. The CDR3 region has the DNA TGTGCCAGCAGCTTGGCGACAGGCTCGAATCAGCCCCAGCATTTT. Amino acids: CASSLATGSNQPQHF. Combining the CDR3 with reference TRBV5-6 and TRBJ1-5 gives the whole variable domain DAGVTQSPTHLIKTRGQQVTLRCSPKSGHDTVSWYQQALGQGPQFIFQYYEEEERQRGNFPDRFSGHQFPNYSSELNVNALLLGDSALYLCASSLATGSNQPQHFGDGTRLSIL.

V and J are TRBV6-5 and TRBJ1-1; 7 nucleotides agree with TRBD1. The germline V gene encodes CDR1 MNHEY and CDR2 SVGAGI. The CDR3 contains 13 residues. J gave up 11 bases and V 0 bases, and 6 bases lay outside the gene matches. For the CDR3, the DNA is TGTGCCAGCAGTTACTCGGCAGGGGGAGACGCTTTCTTT. Protein: CASSYSAGGDAFF.

J is TRBJ1-2 and V is TRBV4-1, with D possibly being TRBD1 (6 bases). The CDR3 loop spans 14 amino acids. The germline V and J ends were trimmed by 4 bases and 6 bases, with 15 bases remaining between them. CDR1 is MGHRA, CDR2 YSYEKL, per germline. The CDR3 sequence is CASSPRQDVDGYTF. The CDR3 nucleotides read TGCGCCAGCAGCCCGCGACAGGATGTAGATGGCTACACCTTC.

This chain joins TRBV11-2 and TRBJ1-1; 7 nucleotides line up with TRBD1. Germline CDR1 and CDR2: SGHAT and FQNNGV. This CDR3 has 16 amino acids. V was clipped by 4 bases and J by 4 bases; unmatched bases: 12. The CDR3 sequence is CASSSGKRGRATEAFF. The CDR3 DNA follows: TGTGCCAGCAGCTCCGGGAAAAGGGGGCGAGCCACTGAAGCTTTCTTT.

In DNA form, the CDR3 reads TGTGCCAGCAGGAAGACAGGGGCGTATGGCTACACCTTC. This translates into CASRKTGAYGYTF. The gene calls are TRBV28 and TRBJ1-2; 8 positions agree with TRBD1. V lost 6 bases to trimming and J lost 5 bases; unmatched junction nucleotides: 5. Germline V gives CDR1 MDHEN, CDR2 SYDVKM. The CDR3 covers 13 residues.